These T cell receptor beta chains were read from a single sample in a study of human T cells and chemical hapten exposure. TCRdb reprocessed the RACE reads via MiXCR and lists one record per CDR3 protein. The repertoire includes about 110,000 distinct CDR3 sequences, 12% of them detected once, and about 1.6% sits in the top ten. Specimen: whole blood, collected in connection with sensitization to the hapten diphenylcyclopropenone (DPC). These receptors came from a woman between 45 and 60 years old with alopecia areata. Some clones in this sample may be carry-over from other donors' samples. Each CDR3 is given with its conserved first and last residue. The order of the fields is CDR3 protein, CDR3 DNA, J gene, V gene, D gene, clone size. D genes are given only for firm matches. Only part of the rows carry a size: once, few, many, or a class if the clone is expanded.

CASSLGTGYTEAFF	TGTGCCAGCAGCTTAGGGACAGGGTACACTGAAGCTTTCTTT	TRBJ1-1	TRBV7-9	TRBD1	few
CASSLGTSGDREQFF	TGTGCCAGCAGCTTAGGGACTAGCGGGGACAGAGAACAGTTCTTC	TRBJ2-1	TRBV7-2	TRBD2	many
CASSFNTGGKAFF	TGTGCCAGCAGTTTTAATACGGGGGGGAAAGCTTTCTTT	TRBJ1-1	TRBV12-3/TRBV12-4	.	.
CATSDGQGTTEAFF	TGTGCCACCAGTGATGGGCAGGGGACCACTGAAGCTTTCTTT	TRBJ1-1	TRBV24-1	.	.
CASSFTRVANTEAFF	TGTGCCAGCAGTTTTACACGAGTGGCAAACACTGAAGCTTTCTTT	TRBJ1-1	TRBV12-3/TRBV12-4	.	few
CASSSQGAGSYNEQFF	TGTGCCAGTAGTTCACAGGGGGCAGGGTCCTACAATGAGCAGTTCTTC	TRBJ2-1	TRBV19	TRBD1	.
CASWLRGNQPQHF	TGTGCCAGCTGGCTTCGAGGAAATCAGCCCCAGCATTTT	TRBJ1-5	TRBV28	.	few
CASSPPSEGGTDTQYF	TGTGCCAGCTCACCACCTTCGGAGGGAGGCACAGATACGCAGTATTTT	TRBJ2-3	TRBV18	.	many
CSAETGLEFF	TGCAGTGCTGAGACGGGACTTGAGTTCTTC	TRBJ2-1	TRBV20-1	.	few
CASSRDGTPQFF	TGTGCCAGCAGCCGAGACGGGACCCCGCAGTTCTTC	TRBJ2-1	TRBV11-2	.	many
CASSPGTGYTEAFF	TGTGCCAGCAGCCCCGGGACAGGGTACACTGAAGCTTTCTTT	TRBJ1-1	TRBV7-9	TRBD1	.
CASEPGQGLNTEAFF	TGTGCCTCGGAACCGGGACAGGGTCTGAACACTGAAGCTTTCTTT	TRBJ1-1	TRBV10-3	TRBD1	few
CASSPGLPNSPLHF	TGTGCCAGCAGCCCGGGACTGCCCAATTCACCCCTCCACTTT	TRBJ1-6	TRBV3-1	.	.
CASSGTEAGELFF	TGCGCCAGCAGCGGGACAGAGGCCGGGGAGCTGTTTTTT	TRBJ2-2	TRBV5-1	TRBD1	many
CASKQRDKYTEAFF	TGTGCCAGCAAACAACGGGACAAATACACTGAAGCTTTCTTT	TRBJ1-1	TRBV6-5	.	many
CASSLGGTDQPQHF	TGCGCCAGCAGCTTGGGGGGGACAGATCAGCCCCAGCATTTT	TRBJ1-5	TRBV5-1	TRBD1	few
CASSQQGLNEKLFF	TGTGCCAGCAGCCAACAGGGGCTTAATGAAAAACTGTTTTTT	TRBJ1-4	TRBV3-1	.	few